Each of the 11 T cell receptor beta chains below was sequenced from the same sample in a study of shared clonotypes between healthy human individuals. TCRdb's copy holds only in-frame clones and misses some; the assay was immunoSEQ multiplex PCR. The top ten hold 0.89% of the sample, which has about 1.1 million clones, 70% to 85% seen once. The sample taken for sequencing was memory CD4+ T cells from PBMCs. The sample's subset: CD45RA-negative fraction. The receptors shown here come from a man aged 18 to 30 in good health. Some clones in this sample may be carry-over from other donors' samples.

V is TRBV19 and J is TRBJ1-4; D perhaps matches TRBD1 (6 bases). Germline values: CDR1 LNHDA, CDR2 SQIVND (reference sequence). The CDR3 consists of 15 residues. The V gene lost 7 bases and the J gene lost 10 bases, with 22 bases spanning the gap. The CDR3 is CASTLVGTTSGKLFF. The CDR3 DNA is TGTGCCAGTACGCTCGTCGGGACAACGTCGGGAAAACTGTTTTTT.

This clone was seen a few times. The chain carries TRBV23-1 and TRBJ2-7, with 11 bases aligning to TRBD1. TRBV23-1 is an ORF, with its function uncertain. V was clipped by 11 bases and J by 6 bases; unmatched bases: 6. The CDR3 is 12 residues long. The CDR3 DNA is TGCGCCCCCGGGACAGGGGGGTTCGAGCAGTACTTC. This codes for CAPGTGGFEQYF.

This clone was observed once. This chain joins TRBV7-2 and TRBJ2-5, with 7 positions matching TRBD2. V trimming: 2 bases; J trimming: 4 bases; junction bases outside the gene matches: 1. This CDR3 is 13 amino acids long. Germline CDR1 SGHTA, CDR2 FQGNSA. CDR3: CASSLPGGETQYF. The CDR3 nucleotides read TGTGCCAGCAGCTTACCGGGAGGAGAGACCCAGTACTTC.

Written as DNA, the CDR3 is TGTGCCAGCAGTTCCCCGGGAGCCCTCCTCGCCTACGAGCAGTACTTC. This encodes CASSSPGALLAYEQYF. V is TRBV28 and J is TRBJ2-7, with a possible D match to TRBD2 (6 bases). The germline V and J ends were trimmed by 4 bases and 2 bases, with 18 bases remaining between them. CDR3 length: 16 residues. Germline V gene data show CDR1 as MDHEN and CDR2 as SYDVKM. Filled out from reference TRBV28 and TRBJ2-7, the complete variable domain reads DVKVTQSSRYLVKRTGEKVFLECVQDMDHENMFWYRQDPGLGLRLIYFSYDVKMKEKGDIPEGYSVSREKKERFSLILESASTNQTSMYLCASSSPGALLAYEQYFGPGTRLTVT.

This chain joins TRBV11-2 and TRBJ2-1; 14 positions match TRBD2. This CDR3 is 18 amino acids long. With 1 base clipped from V and 15 bases from J, the junction kept 17 bases outside the gene matches. Per the germline V gene, CDR1 is SGHAT and CDR2 is FQNNGV. CDR3 residues: CASSLAPRGTSGSETPFF. Here the CDR3 DNA reads TGTGCCAGCAGCTTAGCCCCCCGGGGGACTAGCGGGAGCGAAACCCCGTTCTTC. The full variable domain, in which reference TRBV11-2 and TRBJ2-1 provide the parts outside the CDR3, is EAGVAQSPRYKIIEKRQSVAFWCNPISGHATLYWYQQILGQGPKLLIQFQNNGVVDDSQLPKDRFSAERLKGVDSTLKIQPAKLEDSAVYLCASSLAPRGTSGSETPFFGPGTRLTVL.

Here the CDR3 reads CASSSMGGRPPRDNYGYTF. The CDR3 DNA reads TGTGCCAGCAGCTCCATGGGGGGAAGACCTCCAAGGGACAACTATGGCTACACCTTC. The rearrangement uses TRBV14 and TRBJ1-2, with a tentative D call TRBD1 (5 bases). Germline lookup yields CDR1 SGHDN and CDR2 FVKESK. Trimming left V 5 bases short and J 2 bases short, with 27 bases between. The CDR3 covers 19 residues.

This sequence joins TRBV28 and TRBJ1-4; unclear D gene. Trimming pared 7 bases from V and 7 bases from J, leaving 16 bases between. CDR1 is MDHEN, CDR2 SYDVKM, per germline. The CDR3 sequence is 14 residues long. CDR3 sequence (DNA): TGTGCCAGCATCGCGGGAGAGCGAAGTGAAAAACTGTTTTTT. Residues: CASIAGERSEKLFF. Supplemented by reference TRBV28 and TRBJ1-4, the full variable domain reads DVKVTQSSRYLVKRTGEKVFLECVQDMDHENMFWYRQDPGLGLRLIYFSYDVKMKEKGDIPEGYSVSREKKERFSLILESASTNQTSMYLCASIAGERSEKLFFGSGTQLSVL.

The V gene is TRBV27, the J gene TRBJ2-7; D ambiguous. The V gene lost 7 bases and the J gene lost 3 bases, with 28 bases spanning the gap. The CDR3 runs 18 residues. Per the germline V gene, CDR1 is MNHEY and CDR2 is SMNVEV (reference sequence). CDR3 nucleotide sequence: TGTGCCAGCATCCTTGAGGAGAAAAGAAGGGTTTGTAACTACGAGCAGTACTTC. It translates to CASILEEKRRVCNYEQYF.

The chain uses TRBV5-1 and TRBJ2-2, with D unclear. The CDR3 has 14 amino acids. The germline V gene encodes CDR1 SGHRS and CDR2 YFSETQ. Trimming took 5 bases from V and 5 from J, leaving 13 bases between them. CDR3: CASRGSGLTGELFF. The DNA of the CDR3 is TGCGCCAGCAGAGGTAGTGGGTTAACCGGGGAGCTGTTTTTT.

This clone showed up just a few times. Within the sample, other DNA sequences also encode this same CDR3. The V and J genes are TRBV30 and TRBJ2-1; D remains ambiguous. The germline CDR1 and CDR2 sequences are GTSNPN and SVGIG (reference sequence). Trimming took 3 bases from V and 0 from J, leaving 3 bases between them. The CDR3 is made up of 12 amino acids. For the CDR3, the DNA is TGTGCCTGGAGGAGCTCCTACAATGAGCAGTTCTTC. This sequence encodes CAWRSSYNEQFF.

This clone came up once. The chain recombines TRBV5-8 with TRBJ1-5, with D hard to call. This CDR3 is built from 17 residues. V was shortened by 1 base and J by 0 bases, with 14 bases between the two germline ends. Germline CDR1 and CDR2: SGHTS and YDEGEE. As DNA, the CDR3 is TGTGCCAGCAGCTTGTGGTCGGGAGGAAATAGCAATCAGCCCCAGCATTTT. Translation gives CASSLWSGGNSNQPQHF.